This TCR beta chain was sequenced during a study of chemoradiotherapy in HPV16-positive cancers. Study outcomes and limitations: In HPV16-positive patients, HPV-responsive T-cell expansion tracked better recurrence-free survival. Candidate HPV-specific clones and E7-related TCR motifs grew in tumor during treatment. HPV-specific T cells were functionally defined from only two HPV16-positive patients.

Produced via immunoSEQ multiplex PCR; TCRdb's table is partial and in-frame only. This table holds 20,000 to 25,000 clones, around 90% found once. This CDR3 spans 13 amino acids. The V end was cut by 10 bases, the J end by 1 base, with 11 bases between. The germline gives CDR1 ENHRY, CDR2 SYGVKD. As regards this clone: The antigen is not known.

This clonotype originated in a human donor with HPV-associated anogenital cancer. This chain uses TRBV10-3 with TRBJ2-1; D remains unclear. Sequencing was performed on blood, taken from a patient who underwent chemoradiotherapy. Written as DNA, the CDR3 is TGTGCCACCCGAGAACCTTCCTACAATGAGCAGTTCTTC. It is translated as CATREPSYNEQFF.